The 4 T cell receptor beta chains listed next were all sequenced from one sample in a study of technical replicates of blood from several donors. Method: immunoSEQ multiplex PCR; TCRdb's copy keeps in-frame clones and lacks some. The sample consists of 80,000 or so clones, roughly 98% of them appearing once. Material: T cells isolated from PBMCs. The source of these receptors is a human donor in good health.

This clone was counted once. The rearrangement links TRBV9 to TRBJ2-5; 7 bases line up with TRBD2. The CDR3 is 16 residues long. The germline gives CDR1 SGDLS, CDR2 YYNGEE. The V gene end was trimmed by 0 bases and the J gene end by 2 bases; junction bases not matched to a gene: 7. CDR3 sequence reads: CASSVVGYGGQETQYF. CDR3 bases: TGTGCCAGCAGCGTAGTCGGGTACGGGGGGCAAGAGACCCAGTACTTC.

This clone was seen a single time. The chain recombines TRBV6-5 with TRBJ1-2; 7 nucleotides align to TRBD1. Unmatched junction bases numbered 14, after V lost 5 bases and J lost 8 bases. The V gene's germline CDR1 is MNHEY and CDR2 SVGAGI. The CDR3 is 15 residues long. As DNA, the CDR3 is TGTGCCAGCAGTCACAATCGAGGGGGCGCGTGGGGCTACACCTTC. Protein: CASSHNRGGAWGYTF.

This clone has only one observation. The chain uses TRBV2 and TRBJ2-1; possibly TRBD2 for D (5 bases). Germline values: CDR1 SNHLY, CDR2 FYNNEI. V gave up 4 bases and J gave up 2 bases, with 9 bases separating them. This CDR3 region has 14 residues. The CDR3, as DNA: TGTGCCAGCAGTGGGACTCCAACCTACAATGAGCAGTTCTTC. Its protein product is CASSGTPTYNEQFF.

The V and J genes are TRBV19 and TRBJ1-2, with TRBD1 identical over 9 bases. Germline V gene sequence: CDR1 LNHDA, CDR2 SQIVND (reference sequence). V trimming: 5 bases; J trimming: 8 bases; junction bases outside the gene matches: 9. The CDR3 is 14 amino acids. The CDR3 nucleotides are TGTGCCAGTAGTTGGGGACAGGGCCCCCGAGGCTACACCTTC. This gives the protein CASSWGQGPRGYTF.